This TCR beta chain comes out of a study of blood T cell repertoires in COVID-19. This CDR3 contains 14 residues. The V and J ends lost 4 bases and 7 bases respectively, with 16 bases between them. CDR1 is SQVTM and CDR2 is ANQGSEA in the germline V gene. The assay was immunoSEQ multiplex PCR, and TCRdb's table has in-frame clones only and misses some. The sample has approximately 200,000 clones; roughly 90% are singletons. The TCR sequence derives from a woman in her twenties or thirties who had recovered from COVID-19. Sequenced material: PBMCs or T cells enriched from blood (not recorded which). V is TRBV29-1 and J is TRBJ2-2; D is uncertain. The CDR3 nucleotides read TGCAGCGTTGCTTCCTCGCCAGATTACGGGGAGCTGTTTTTT. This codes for CSVASSPDYGELFF.